Listed here are 4 T cell receptor beta chains from one sample, sequenced in a study of blood T cells in healthy people across ages (dated by TCRdb to between 2015 and 2017). Receptor libraries were prepared by 5' RACE. These reads were obtained on an Illumina HiSeq 2500. A second roughly 6 to 12 cycle PCR used a sample-barcoded 5' primer and a J-beta primer mix. The public reads were quality trimmed at Q25 with fastp and then assembled into clones with MiXCR by TCRdb, keeping productive beta chains. Every distinct CDR3 protein forms one entry, paired with its most common genes and DNA. In this sample the table shows roughly 700,000 distinct CDR3 sequences, around 45% of which occur a single time. The top ten hold about 32% of the sample. Sequenced sample: blood. These receptors all come from a woman aged 60 to 75 in good health.

This sequence joins TRBV20-1 and TRBJ2-5; D ambiguous. The CDR3 is 13 residues long. Trimming removed 3 bases from V and 5 bases from J, with 13 bases in between. Germline V CDR1 and CDR2: DFQATT, SNEGSKA (reference sequence). The CDR3: CSASGTAGETQYF. The DNA for the CDR3 is TGCAGTGCTAGTGGAACGGCCGGCGAGACCCAGTACTTC.

A note on this clonotype: One base away lies a much larger clone, so this may be a sequencing read error. The chain carries TRBV6-2 or TRBV6-3 and TRBJ2-1; D remains unclear. The tail of the sequence fits TRBJ2-7 better, so the J call may be wrong. Per germline, CDR1 MNHEY and CDR2 SVGEGT. The CDR3 runs 13 residues. CDR3 in DNA: TGTGCCAGCAGTTTAAGGTCCTACAATGAGCAGTACTTC. This codes for CASSLRSYNEQYF.

This clonotype turned up a few times. The rearrangement uses TRBV7-9 and TRBJ2-7; D is ambiguous. This CDR3 contains 11 residues. Germline V lookup: CDR1 SEHNR, CDR2 FQNEAQ (reference sequence). The V end was cut by 4 bases, the J end by 7 bases, with 8 bases between. CDR3 in amino acids: CASSSDLEQYF. CDR3 in DNA: TGTGCCAGCAGCTCAGACTTGGAGCAGTACTTC. Full variable domain (missing parts from reference TRBV7-9 and TRBJ2-7): DTGVSQNPRHKITKRGQNVTFRCDPISEHNRLYWYRQTLGQGPEFLTYFQNEAQLEKSRLLSDRFSAERPKGSFSTLEIQRTEQGDSAMYLCASSSDLEQYFGPGTRLTVT.

The chain employs TRBV20-1 and TRBJ2-7; 10 bases agree with TRBD2. Looked up from germline, CDR1 is DFQATT and CDR2 is SNEGSKA (reference sequence). The CDR3 runs 16 residues. The V segment lost 6 bases and the J segment 0 bases; nucleotides outside the gene matches: 11. The CDR3, as DNA: TGCAGTGCCAGTGGCAGCGGGAGGGCTCGCTCCTACGAGCAGTACTTC. It specifies CSASGSGRARSYEQYF.